This T cell receptor beta chain comes out of a study of T cells in Graves' hyperthyroidism and ophthalmopathy. General observations from the study: The blood repertoire included most of the expanded thyroid clonotypes above 0.001.

The germline CDR1 and CDR2 sequences are SGHRS and YFSETQ. The CDR3 extends over 14 amino acids. V was clipped by 4 bases and J by 7 bases; unmatched bases: 8. Note on this clonotype: What it recognizes is unknown.

PBMCs were derived from 9.5 to 10 ml fresh peripheral blood. The TCR beta CDR3 regions underwent amplification using RNA transcripts as the source. Researchers ran a first-round RT-PCR on the TCR CDR3 using the HTBI primer set. TCRdb re-analysed the multiplex PCR reads in MiXCR, keeping a single row per CDR3 protein. Among 700,000 or so distinct CDR3 sequences, roughly 17% were seen once, and the ten largest hold 8.4%. This chain links TRBV5-1 with TRBJ2-5; 9 bases align to TRBD1. Sequencing used blood. This receptor was obtained from a man aged 18 to 30 with Graves' hyperthyroidism. This CDR3 reads CASSMRQGEWTQYF. CDR3 DNA: TGCGCCAGCAGCATGAGACAGGGGGAGTGGACCCAGTACTTC.